These 8 T cell receptor beta chains came from one sample sequenced in a study of metastatic and nonmetastatic thyroid tumors. Ahead of thyroid surgery, no patient had received treatment of any kind. With MiXCR, TCRdb reprocessed the PCR reads. The table lists about 20,000 clones, around 14% of them singletons. What was sequenced was blood. Receptors originate from a female donor with papillary thyroid cancer or a benign thyroid nodule (not recorded which). Some clones in this sample may be carry-over from other donors' samples.

The V call is TRBV11-1, the J call TRBJ2-2, with 9 bases aligning to TRBD2. Germline CDR1 is SGHAT and CDR2 is FQDESV (reference sequence). CDR3 size: 18 residues. The trim removed 0 bases at V and 0 bases at J, leaving 5 bases unmatched. CDR3 DNA: TGTGCCAGCAGCTTAGCCCCGGGACTAGCAGCGAACACCGGGGAGCTGTTTTTT. This translates into CASSLAPGLAANTGELFF. The variable domain in full, completed from reference TRBV11-1 and TRBJ2-2, reads EAEVAQSPRYKITEKSQAVAFWCDPISGHATLYWYRQILGQGPELLVQFQDESVVDDSQLPKDRFSAERLKGVDSTLKIQPAELGDSAMYLCASSLAPGLAANTGELFFGEGSRLTVL.

This clone was counted many times. The gene calls are TRBV10-3 and TRBJ2-1, with D maybe TRBD1 (5 bases). The CDR3 length is 13 residues. The V end lost 4 bases, the J end lost 4 bases, and 8 bases lay between the germline ends. CDR1 and CDR2 (germline): ENHRY, SYGVKD. The CDR3 protein is CAISGDSYNEQFF. The CDR3 nucleotides read TGTGCCATCAGTGGAGACAGTTACAATGAGCAGTTCTTC.

This rearrangement joins TRBV28 to TRBJ1-2; possible D gene TRBD1, 6 bases. V was cut by 3 bases and J by 10 bases, with 21 bases left in between. Germline loops: CDR1 MDHEN, CDR2 SYDVKM. This CDR3 has 15 amino acids. Written as DNA, the CDR3 is TGTGCCAGCAGTTTTTGCGGGCCAGGGGTAGATGTCTACACCTTC. Translation gives CASSFCGPGVDVYTF.

The V call is TRBV6-1, the J call TRBJ1-2; the match to TRBD1 covers 7 bases. CDR1 is MNHNS, CDR2 SASEGT, per germline. V was clipped by 7 bases and J by 6 bases; unmatched bases: 8. This CDR3 comprises 13 residues. CDR3 nucleotides: TGTGCCAGCACCTTCCTCCAGGGGGATGGCTACACCTTC. Its translation is CASTFLQGDGYTF.

For this clone: This may come from a read error, since a much larger clone is one base off. This sequence joins TRBV5-6 and TRBJ2-7; D call uncertain. Germline-derived CDR1 and CDR2 are SGHDT and YYEEEE. This CDR3 is 15 amino acids long. The CDR3 DNA reads as TGTGCCAGCAGCCTGGTCAGGCTAAACTCCTACGATCAGTACTTC. Its translation is CASSLVRLNSYDQYF.

This clone occurred many times. This chain links TRBV19 with TRBJ1-5; weak D call: TRBD1 (5 bases). Germline V lookup: CDR1 LNHDA, CDR2 SQIVND (reference sequence). The V end was cut by 5 bases, the J end by 6 bases, with 20 bases between. The CDR3 has 16 residues. As DNA, the CDR3 is TGTGCCAGTAGTGGGGGTTCCGGGGAAGGTAGTCAGCCCCAGCATTTT. Its protein is CASSGGSGEGSQPQHF.

This clone was counted a few times. Germline and junction disagree at one end, which may indicate a read error. This chain joins TRBV6-1 and TRBJ2-5; TRBD1 aligns across 8 bases. CDR1 MNHNS and CDR2 SASEGT come from the germline V gene. The CDR3 loop spans 13 amino acids. The CDR3 DNA reads TGTGCCAGCAGCCAGGGGGCCCGGGAGACCAAGTACTTC. It is translated as CASSQGARETKYF.

This clone was picked up a small number of times. The genes are TRBV6-1 and TRBJ2-7; 7 positions agree with TRBD1. The germline gives CDR1 MNHNS, CDR2 SASEGT. The CDR3 extends over 13 amino acids. After removal of 3 bases from V and 3 bases from J, the junction contained 2 bases not matched to a gene. In DNA, the CDR3 is TGTGCCAGCAGTGAGGGACAGTGCTACGAGCAGTACTTC. Translation: CASSEGQCYEQYF.